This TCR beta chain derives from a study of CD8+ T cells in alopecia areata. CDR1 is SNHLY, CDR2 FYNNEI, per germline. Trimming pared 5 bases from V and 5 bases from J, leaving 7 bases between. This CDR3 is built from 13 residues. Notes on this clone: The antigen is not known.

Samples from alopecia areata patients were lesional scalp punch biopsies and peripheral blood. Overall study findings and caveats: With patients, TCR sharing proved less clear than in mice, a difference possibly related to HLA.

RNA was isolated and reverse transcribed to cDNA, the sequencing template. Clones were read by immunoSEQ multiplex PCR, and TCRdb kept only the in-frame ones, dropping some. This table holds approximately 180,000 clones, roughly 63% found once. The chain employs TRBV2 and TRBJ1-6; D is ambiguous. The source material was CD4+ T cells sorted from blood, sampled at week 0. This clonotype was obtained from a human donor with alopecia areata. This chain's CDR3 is CASSPGNNSPLHF. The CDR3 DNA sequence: TGTGCCAGCAGTCCCGGTAATAATTCACCCCTCCACTTT.